This section outlines one T cell receptor (beta chain) sequence together with its context. Its target is not known. V lost 0 bases and J lost 7; bases outside the gene matches: 12. This CDR3 has 18 residues. Germline lookup yields CDR1 SGHRS and CDR2 YFSETQ. The data were obtained in a study of T cell clones after liver transplantation. The study, taken as a whole, reports: Donor-reactive sequences fell more than third party-reactive ones, suggesting partial deletion. Graft donor-reactive T cells possibly entered the graft instead of undergoing deletion.

This table comes from immunoSEQ multiplex PCR, and its TCRdb copy is limited to in-frame clones, with some not included. Among tens of thousands of clones listed, approximately 70% were seen once. The receptor was derived from a human patient who received a liver transplant. The graft donor may have contributed some T cells. V usage is TRBV5-1 and J usage is TRBJ1-5, with 11 bases matching TRBD1. The material sequenced was CD4+ T cells from blood, taken at the approximately 16-month timepoint. CDR3 in amino acids: CASSLAPTGQGASQPQHF. DNA for the CDR3: TGCGCCAGCAGCTTGGCTCCCACCGGACAGGGGGCTTCCCAGCCCCAGCATTTT. Based on the CDR3 plus reference TRBV5-1 and TRBJ1-5, the full variable domain is KAGVTQTPRYLIKTRGQQVTLSCSPISGHRSVSWYQQTPGQGLQFLFEYFSETQRNKGNFPGRFSGRQFSNSRSEMNVSTLELGDSALYLCASSLAPTGQGASQPQHFGDGTRLSIL.